This T cell receptor beta chain was recovered during a study of cytomegalovirus exposure and HLA in healthy donors. Germline CDR1 is MNHNY and CDR2 is SVGAGI (reference sequence). V was shortened by 2 bases and J by 0 bases, with 11 bases between the two germline ends. This CDR3 comprises 16 residues. Use of 60 Vbeta and 13 Jbeta primers characterized the PCR. Clones were sequenced by immunoSEQ multiplex PCR, and TCRdb holds only the in-frame ones, with some missing. The table records over 100,000 clones, under 90% of them present only once. This chain links TRBV6-6 with TRBJ2-4; D ambiguous. Sequencing was carried out using PBMCs. This clonotype originated in a woman in her 30s in good health and CMV-seronegative. The CDR3 sequence: CASSYVETLAKNIQYF. As DNA, the CDR3 is TGTGCCAGCAGTTACGTAGAAACGCTAGCCAAAAACATTCAGTACTTC.